The rows below give T cell receptor beta chains drawn from one sample of a study of T cells in Graves' hyperthyroidism and ophthalmopathy. MiXCR was run by TCRdb on the multiplex PCR reads, yielding one entry per CDR3 protein. The repertoire holds approximately 380,000 distinct CDR3 sequences, with roughly an eighth as singletons. The sample taken for sequencing was blood. These TCRs come from a man aged 45-65 years with Graves' ophthalmopathy. Each CDR3 is given with its conserved first and last residue. Each record gives: J gene, clone size, V gene, D gene, CDR3 DNA, CDR3 protein. The D gene is left open where the match is weak. The size of a clone is reported for some rows only, either as once, few or many, or as a class for expanded clones.

j_gene: TRBJ1-2
abundance: .
v_gene: TRBV6-2/TRBV6-3
d_gene: .
CDR3nt: TGTGCCAGCAGCGGGGGGTCGGGCTACACCTTC
CDR3aa: CASSGGSGYTF

j_gene: TRBJ2-1
abundance: many
v_gene: TRBV3-1
d_gene: .
CDR3nt: TGTGCCAGCAGCCTCTCCAGGACTCCCCCCAATGAGCAGTTCTTC
CDR3aa: CASSLSRTPPNEQFF

j_gene: TRBJ1-6
abundance: .
v_gene: TRBV19
d_gene: TRBD1
CDR3nt: TGTGCCAGTAGTACCCGGACAGGGAGTTCACCCCTCCACTTT
CDR3aa: CASSTRTGSSPLHF

j_gene: TRBJ2-2
abundance: .
v_gene: TRBV3-1
d_gene: TRBD2
CDR3nt: TGTGCCAGCAGCCGAGCGGGGGCGGGCGGGGAGCTGTTTTTT
CDR3aa: CASSRAGAGGELFF

j_gene: TRBJ2-7
abundance: .
v_gene: TRBV27
d_gene: .
CDR3nt: TGTGCCAGCAGTCCCCTAGGAGCGGGCGACGCCTACGAGCAGTACTTC
CDR3aa: CASSPLGAGDAYEQYF

j_gene: TRBJ2-7
abundance: many
v_gene: TRBV3-1
d_gene: TRBD1
CDR3nt: TGTGCCAGCAGCCAAGGGACAGGGGCCTACGAGCAGTACTTC
CDR3aa: CASSQGTGAYEQYF

j_gene: TRBJ2-5
abundance: few
v_gene: TRBV14
d_gene: .
CDR3nt: TGTGCCAGCAGCCAAGCTGGTTTGTTGGCCCCCCAGTACTTC
CDR3aa: CASSQAGLLAPQYF

j_gene: TRBJ1-2
abundance: .
v_gene: TRBV7-9
d_gene: .
CDR3nt: TGTGCCAGCAGCTCGCCCCCCCACCTTGACTATGGCTACACCTTC
CDR3aa: CASSSPPHLDYGYTF

j_gene: TRBJ2-3
abundance: few
v_gene: TRBV7-9
d_gene: .
CDR3nt: TGTGCCAGCAGCAGACTCCCTACCCAATCGGATACGCAGTATTTT
CDR3aa: CASSRLPTQSDTQYF

j_gene: TRBJ1-6
abundance: .
v_gene: TRBV5-5
d_gene: .
CDR3nt: TGTGCCAGCAGCGGTGGTTACTTCTCTGGTTCACCCCTCCACTTT
CDR3aa: CASSGGYFSGSPLHF

j_gene: TRBJ1-4
abundance: many
v_gene: TRBV28
d_gene: .
CDR3nt: TGTGCCAGCAGGTTGGAGGGAACTAATGAAAAACTGTTTTTT
CDR3aa: CASRLEGTNEKLFF

j_gene: TRBJ1-2
abundance: many
v_gene: TRBV27
d_gene: .
CDR3nt: TGTGCCAGCAGTTTATCCCAATCGGGACACACGGGCTACACCTTC
CDR3aa: CASSLSQSGHTGYTF

j_gene: TRBJ2-7
abundance: many
v_gene: TRBV10-3
d_gene: .
CDR3nt: TGTGCCATCAGTGATAGCGGCAGACCCTACGAGCAGTACTTC
CDR3aa: CAISDSGRPYEQYF

j_gene: TRBJ2-2
abundance: few
v_gene: TRBV18
d_gene: .
CDR3nt: TGTGCCAGCTCCCCAAGTCGCGGGCGGAACACCGGGGAGCTGTTTTTT
CDR3aa: CASSPSRGRNTGELFF

j_gene: TRBJ2-5
abundance: few
v_gene: TRBV4-1
d_gene: TRBD1
CDR3nt: TGCGCCAGCAGCCAAGCCGAAGGGACAGGGTCGTATGAGACCCAGTACTTC
CDR3aa: CASSQAEGTGSYETQYF

j_gene: TRBJ2-7
abundance: .
v_gene: TRBV7-9
d_gene: .
CDR3nt: TGTGCCAGCAGCTTCGACGGGGCTTTGCCTTACGAGCAGTACTTC
CDR3aa: CASSFDGALPYEQYF

j_gene: TRBJ2-5
abundance: .
v_gene: TRBV24-1
d_gene: .
CDR3nt: TGTGCCACCAGTGACCGCCCGGAGGAGACCCAGTACTTC
CDR3aa: CATSDRPEETQYF

j_gene: TRBJ1-5
abundance: few
v_gene: TRBV29-1
d_gene: .
CDR3nt: TGCAGCGGAGCCGGACCGCTAAATCAGCCCCAGCATTTT
CDR3aa: CSGAGPLNQPQHF

j_gene: TRBJ2-1
abundance: .
v_gene: TRBV10-2
d_gene: .
CDR3nt: TGCGCCAGCACGGGGCAGACAATGCATCAGTTCTTC
CDR3aa: CASTGQTMHQFF

j_gene: TRBJ2-5
abundance: few
v_gene: TRBV20-1
d_gene: TRBD1
CDR3nt: TGCAGTGCTAGGCACCCCGGGACAGGGGAAGAGACCCAGTACTTC
CDR3aa: CSARHPGTGEETQYF

j_gene: TRBJ1-2
abundance: many
v_gene: TRBV28
d_gene: .
CDR3nt: TGTGCCAGCAGTTTGGTCGGGGCGGGTGGCTACACCTTC
CDR3aa: CASSLVGAGGYTF

j_gene: TRBJ2-7
abundance: .
v_gene: TRBV20-1
d_gene: TRBD2
CDR3nt: TGCAGTGCTAGAGGGCTTAGCGGGAGCTCCTACGAGCAGTACTTC
CDR3aa: CSARGLSGSSYEQYF

j_gene: TRBJ2-5
abundance: many
v_gene: TRBV12-5
d_gene: TRBD2
CDR3nt: TGTGCTAGTGGTTTTTACCCCGACCGTAGCGGGAGAGGAGAGACCCAGTACTTC
CDR3aa: CASGFYPDRSGRGETQYF

j_gene: TRBJ2-1
abundance: many
v_gene: TRBV29-1
d_gene: TRBD2
CDR3nt: TGCAGCGGTGGACTAGCTGACAATGAGCAGTTCTTC
CDR3aa: CSGGLADNEQFF

j_gene: TRBJ2-5
abundance: many
v_gene: TRBV20-1
d_gene: TRBD1
CDR3nt: TGCAGTGCTAGGGGACGGACAGGGCATGAGACCCAGTACTTC
CDR3aa: CSARGRTGHETQYF

j_gene: TRBJ1-6
abundance: .
v_gene: TRBV7-9
d_gene: .
CDR3nt: TGTGCCAGCAGCTTAGAGCCAACACCCCTCCACTTT
CDR3aa: CASSLEPTPLHF

j_gene: TRBJ2-3
abundance: few
v_gene: TRBV9
d_gene: TRBD2
CDR3nt: TGTGCCAGCAGCGTCCTAGCGGGAGGCCAAACGGGAGATACGCAGTATTTT
CDR3aa: CASSVLAGGQTGDTQYF

j_gene: TRBJ2-3
abundance: many
v_gene: TRBV7-9
d_gene: .
CDR3nt: TGTGCCAGCTCACTTGGGGGCACAGATACGCAGTATTTT
CDR3aa: CASSLGGTDTQYF

j_gene: TRBJ2-3
abundance: many
v_gene: TRBV11-2
d_gene: TRBD2
CDR3nt: TGTGCCAGCAGCTTAGGCCCATCGACTAGCAGGATCACAGATACGCAGTATTTT
CDR3aa: CASSLGPSTSRITDTQYF

j_gene: TRBJ2-3
abundance: .
v_gene: TRBV9
d_gene: .
CDR3nt: TGTGCCAGCAGCGTAGCCCCACTTGACACAGATACGCAGTATTTT
CDR3aa: CASSVAPLDTDTQYF

j_gene: TRBJ2-5
abundance: many
v_gene: TRBV20-1
d_gene: .
CDR3nt: TGCAGTGCTAGTGATGGGAGTGGGACCCAGTACTTC
CDR3aa: CSASDGSGTQYF

j_gene: TRBJ1-1
abundance: many
v_gene: TRBV12-3/TRBV12-4
d_gene: .
CDR3nt: TGTGCCAGCAGTAAGACATATGAAGCTTTCTTT
CDR3aa: CASSKTYEAFF

j_gene: TRBJ1-4
abundance: .
v_gene: TRBV6-2/TRBV6-3
d_gene: TRBD1
CDR3nt: TGTGCCAGCACTTTGGTCGTACCGGGACAGCCAGGGGGCTATAATGAAAAACCGTTTTTT
CDR3aa: CASTLVVPGQPGGYNEKPFF

j_gene: TRBJ2-2
abundance: many
v_gene: TRBV3-1
d_gene: .
CDR3nt: TGTGCCAGCAGCCTCGCCGGGGAGCTGTTTTTT
CDR3aa: CASSLAGELFF

j_gene: TRBJ1-2
abundance: many
v_gene: TRBV27
d_gene: .
CDR3nt: TGTGCCAGCAGTTTAGGGGTGAACTATGGCTACACCTTC
CDR3aa: CASSLGVNYGYTF

j_gene: TRBJ2-1
abundance: few
v_gene: TRBV5-1
d_gene: .
CDR3nt: TGCGCCAGCAGCTTACAGGACTGGAGCTACAATGAGCAGTTCTTC
CDR3aa: CASSLQDWSYNEQFF

j_gene: TRBJ2-3
abundance: many
v_gene: TRBV20-1
d_gene: TRBD1
CDR3nt: TGCAGCACCAAAGGACAGGGGACAGATACGCAGTATTTT
CDR3aa: CSTKGQGTDTQYF